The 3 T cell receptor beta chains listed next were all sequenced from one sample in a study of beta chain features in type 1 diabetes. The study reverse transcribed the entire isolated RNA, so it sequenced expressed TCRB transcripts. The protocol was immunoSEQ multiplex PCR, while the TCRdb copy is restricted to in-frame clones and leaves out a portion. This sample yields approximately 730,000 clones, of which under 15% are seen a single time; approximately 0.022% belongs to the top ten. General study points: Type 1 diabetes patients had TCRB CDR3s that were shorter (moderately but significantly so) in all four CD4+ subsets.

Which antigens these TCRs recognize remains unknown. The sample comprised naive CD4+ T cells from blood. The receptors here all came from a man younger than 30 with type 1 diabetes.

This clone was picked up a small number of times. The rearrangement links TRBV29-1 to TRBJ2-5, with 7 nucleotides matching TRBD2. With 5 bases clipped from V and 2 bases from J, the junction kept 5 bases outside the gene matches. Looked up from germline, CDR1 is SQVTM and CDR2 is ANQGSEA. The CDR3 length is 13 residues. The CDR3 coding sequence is TGCAGCGTTCCGCAGGGAGGGCAAGAGACCCAGTACTTC. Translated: CSVPQGGQETQYF.

The CDR3 sequence: CASSLTQSPLHF. CDR3 DNA: TGTGCCAGCAGCCTCACACAGTCACCCCTCCACTTT. The gene calls are TRBV7-2 and TRBJ1-6; D is undetermined. The CDR3 contains 12 residues. V was trimmed by 5 bases and J by 10 bases, leaving 9 bases between them. Germline lookup yields CDR1 SGHTA and CDR2 FQGNSA. The full variable domain, its missing parts supplied by reference TRBV7-2 and TRBJ1-6, is GAGVSQSPSNKVTEKGKDVELRCDPISGHTALYWYRQSLGQGLEFLIYFQGNSAPDKSGLPSDRFSAERTGGSVSTLTIQRTQQEDSAVYLCASSLTQSPLHFGNGTRLTVT.

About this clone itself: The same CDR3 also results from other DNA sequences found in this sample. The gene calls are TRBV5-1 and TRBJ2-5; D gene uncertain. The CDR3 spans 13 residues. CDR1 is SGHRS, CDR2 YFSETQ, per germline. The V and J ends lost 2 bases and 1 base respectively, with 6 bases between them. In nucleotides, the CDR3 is TGCGCCAGCAGCTTTACGGTCCAAGAGACCCAGTACTTC. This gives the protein CASSFTVQETQYF.